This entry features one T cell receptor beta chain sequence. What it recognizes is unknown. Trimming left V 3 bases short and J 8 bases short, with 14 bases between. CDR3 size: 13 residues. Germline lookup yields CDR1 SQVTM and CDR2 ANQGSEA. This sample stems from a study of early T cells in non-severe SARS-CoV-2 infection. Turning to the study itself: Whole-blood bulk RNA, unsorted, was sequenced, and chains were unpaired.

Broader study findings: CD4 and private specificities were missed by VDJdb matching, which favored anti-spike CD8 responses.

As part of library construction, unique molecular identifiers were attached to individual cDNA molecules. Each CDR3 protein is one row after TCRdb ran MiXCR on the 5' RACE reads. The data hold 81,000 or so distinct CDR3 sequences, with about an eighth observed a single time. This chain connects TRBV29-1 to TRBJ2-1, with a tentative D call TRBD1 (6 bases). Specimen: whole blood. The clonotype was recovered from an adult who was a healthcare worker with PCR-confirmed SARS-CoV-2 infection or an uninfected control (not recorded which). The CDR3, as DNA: TGCAGCGTTGACCTACAGGGTCTGTATGAGCAGTTCTTC. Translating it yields CSVDLQGLYEQFF.